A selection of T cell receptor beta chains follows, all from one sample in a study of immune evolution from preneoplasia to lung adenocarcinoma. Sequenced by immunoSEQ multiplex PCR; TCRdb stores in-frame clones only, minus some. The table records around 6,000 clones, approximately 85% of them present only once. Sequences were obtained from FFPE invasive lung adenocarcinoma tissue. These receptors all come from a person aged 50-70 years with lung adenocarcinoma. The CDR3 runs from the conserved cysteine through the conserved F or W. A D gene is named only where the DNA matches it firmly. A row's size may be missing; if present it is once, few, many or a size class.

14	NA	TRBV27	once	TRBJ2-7	TGTGCCAGCGGGAACAGACAATTCTCCTACGAGCAGTACTTC	CASGNRQFSYEQYF
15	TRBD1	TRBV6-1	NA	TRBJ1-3	TGTGCCAGCACCTCGGACAGGGGTTTGCGAAACACCATATATTTT	CASTSDRGLRNTIYF
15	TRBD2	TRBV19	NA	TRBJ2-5	TGTGCCAGTAGTGTGGCGGGAGGGCCCCGGGAGACCCAGTACTTC	CASSVAGGPRETQYF
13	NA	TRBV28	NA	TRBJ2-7	TGTGCCACCATCAAGCCAGGGTTTCGCGAGCAGTACTTC	CATIKPGFREQYF
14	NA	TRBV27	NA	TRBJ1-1	TGTGCCAGCAGCACTATTGGAGGGTCCACTGAAGCTTTCTTT	CASSTIGGSTEAFF
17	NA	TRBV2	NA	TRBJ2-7	TGTGCCAGCAGTGAAGCGCTCCCCCTAGGGAATTCCTACGAGCAGTACTTC	CASSEALPLGNSYEQYF
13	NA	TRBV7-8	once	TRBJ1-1	TGTGCCAGCAGCTTTGCCGGCCCCACTGAAGCTTTCTTT	CASSFAGPTEAFF
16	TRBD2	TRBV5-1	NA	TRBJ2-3	TGCGCCAGCTCCCAAATTGGCGGGAGGTGGACAGATACGCAGTATTTT	CASSQIGGRWTDTQYF
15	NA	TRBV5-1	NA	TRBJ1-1	TGCGCCAGCAGCTTCACAGGGAACATGAACACTGAAGCTTTCTTT	CASSFTGNMNTEAFF
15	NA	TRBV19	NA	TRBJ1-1	TGTGCCAGCCGACAGGCCCTCGTGGGGGGCACTGAAGCTTTCTTT	CASRQALVGGTEAFF
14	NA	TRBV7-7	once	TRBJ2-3	TGTGCTAGCAGCTTACTCCGAGCGCCAGATACGCAGTATTTT	CASSLLRAPDTQYF
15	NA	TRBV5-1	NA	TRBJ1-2	TGCGCCAGCAGCTTGTTTGCGGGCGCGGAGAATGGCTACACCTTC	CASSLFAGAENGYTF
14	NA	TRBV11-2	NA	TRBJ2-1	TGTGCCAGCAGCTTAGCCTCCCCAGGCAATGAGCAGTTCTTC	CASSLASPGNEQFF